This record looks at one TCR beta chain sequence and its context. The data are from a study of blood T cell repertoires in COVID-19. Assay: immunoSEQ multiplex PCR; the TCRdb copy retains only in-frame clones and omits some. The table includes around 90,000 clones, 88% detected once. V dropped 0 bases and J dropped 6 bases, with 8 bases sitting between them. The CDR3 is 14 residues long. Germline values: CDR1 MGHRA, CDR2 YSYEKL. This TCR came from a man between 50 and 59 years old with COVID-19, enrolled during active disease. V is TRBV4-1 and J is TRBJ2-2, with no clear D. Sequenced input: peripheral blood. The CDR3 DNA reads as TGCGCCAGCAGCCAAGAAGGTGCGGCCGGGGAGCTGTTTTTT. As protein: CASSQEGAAGELFF.